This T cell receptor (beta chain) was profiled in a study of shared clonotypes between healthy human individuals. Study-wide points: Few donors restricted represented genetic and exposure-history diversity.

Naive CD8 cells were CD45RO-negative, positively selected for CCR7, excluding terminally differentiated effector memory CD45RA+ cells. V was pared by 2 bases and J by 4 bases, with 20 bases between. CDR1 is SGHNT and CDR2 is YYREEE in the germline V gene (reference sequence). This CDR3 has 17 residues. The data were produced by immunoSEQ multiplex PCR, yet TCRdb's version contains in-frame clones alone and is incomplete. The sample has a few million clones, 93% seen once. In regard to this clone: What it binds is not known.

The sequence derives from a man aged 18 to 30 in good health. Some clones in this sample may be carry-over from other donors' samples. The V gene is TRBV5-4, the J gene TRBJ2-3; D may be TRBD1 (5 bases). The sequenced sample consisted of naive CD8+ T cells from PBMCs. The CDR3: CASSLDHDRIYPDTQYF. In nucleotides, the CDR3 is TGTGCCAGCAGCTTAGATCACGACAGAATTTACCCAGATACGCAGTATTTT.